These 14 T cell receptor beta chains share one sample of origin, sequenced in a study of blood T cell repertoires in COVID-19 (TCRdb year 2020). The library was obtained by the immunoSEQ multiplex PCR assay. In TCRdb, the immuneACCESS table is reduced to in-frame sequences with V and J assigned. These tables do not hold every clone; where another copy was compared, an unresolved V gene accounts for under half, and the others remain unexplained. Present in this sample are hundreds of thousands of clones, approximately 91% of which were seen just once. The ten largest clones represent around 1% of the sample. The sample was PBMCs or T cells enriched from blood (not recorded which). Receptor source: a woman aged 30 to 39 who had recovered from COVID-19.

The V call is TRBV5-4, the J call TRBJ1-1, with TRBD1 matching over 7 bases. V dropped 4 bases and J dropped 0; count of bases not matched to a gene: 12. The CDR3 is 17 amino acids. Germline lookup yields CDR1 SGHNT and CDR2 YYREEE (reference sequence). CDR3 region: CASSRSPTGTMNTEAFF. In DNA, the CDR3 is TGTGCCAGCAGCCGGTCCCCGACAGGGACAATGAACACTGAAGCTTTCTTT.

This chain joins TRBV27 and TRBJ2-1; D perhaps matches TRBD1 (7 bases). The V and J ends lost 6 bases and 2 bases respectively, with 11 bases between them. The germline gives CDR1 MNHEY, CDR2 SMNVEV (reference sequence). CDR3 size: 14 residues. The CDR3 region is CASSSGGTYNEQFF. Written as DNA, the CDR3 is TGTGCCAGCAGCTCAGGGGGGACCTACAATGAGCAGTTCTTC.

This chain joins TRBV29-1 and TRBJ2-4; a possible D gene is TRBD2 (6 bases). The CDR3 contains 15 residues. V was clipped by 0 bases and J by 0 bases, with 9 bases between them. CDR1 SQVTM and CDR2 ANQGSEA come from the germline V gene. The chain's CDR3 is CSVEDMGLAKNIQYF. CDR3 coding DNA: TGCAGCGTTGAAGATATGGGACTAGCCAAAAACATTCAGTACTTC.

The rearrangement links TRBV6-5 to TRBJ1-6, with 7 bases lining up with TRBD1. Germline assignment: CDR1 MNHEY and CDR2 SVGAGI. J was trimmed by 7 bases and V by 7 bases; bases with no gene match: 7. The CDR3 extends over 14 amino acids. Here the CDR3 DNA reads TGTGCCAGCAAAACCCCGGGACAGAATTCACCCCTCCACTTT. It translates to CASKTPGQNSPLHF.

The chain couples TRBV3-1 (or the pseudogene TRBV3-2) to TRBJ1-6; TRBD1 might be the D (5 bases). Looked up from germline, CDR1 is LGHDT and CDR2 is YNNKEL (reference sequence). The V end lost 2 bases, the J end lost 7 bases, and 12 bases lay between the germline ends. The CDR3 is made up of 15 amino acids. CDR3 nucleotides: TGTGCCAGCAGCCAACAGGGACTTGAGAATTCACCCCTCCACTTT. Its translation is CASSQQGLENSPLHF.

This chain connects TRBV9 to TRBJ1-1, with 9 bases aligning to TRBD1. This CDR3 contains 14 residues. V lost 1 base, J lost 8 bases, and 6 bases stayed unmatched. In germline, CDR1 is SGDLS, CDR2 YYNGEE. The CDR3 region has the DNA TGTGCCAGCAGCGTATTCGACAGGGGGGGAGAAGCTTTCTTT. Translated: CASSVFDRGGEAFF. Drawing the rest from reference TRBV9 and TRBJ1-1, the complete variable domain is DSGVTQTPKHLITATGQRVTLRCSPRSGDLSVYWYQQSLDQGLQFLIQYYNGEERAKGNILERFSAQQFPDLHSELNLSSLELGDSALYFCASSVFDRGGEAFFGQGTRLTVV.

The sample holds a few counts of this clone. The chain is built from TRBV5-1 and TRBJ2-7; 12 nucleotides match TRBD2. The CDR3 runs to 20 residues. V trimming: 0 bases; J trimming: 2 bases; junction bases outside the gene matches: 15. Germline lookup yields CDR1 SGHRS and CDR2 YFSETQ. CDR3 in amino acids: CASSLEPKALAGGLPYEQYF. In DNA, the CDR3 is TGCGCCAGCAGCTTGGAGCCTAAGGCACTAGCGGGGGGCCTTCCCTACGAGCAGTACTTC.

The rearrangement joins TRBV28 to TRBJ1-5, with 9 bases aligning to TRBD1. Looked up from germline, CDR1 is MDHEN and CDR2 is SYDVKM. The CDR3 spans 15 residues. J lost 7 bases, V lost 6 bases, and 10 bases had no gene match. The CDR3 reads CASRLLTGGAQPQHF. As DNA, the CDR3 is TGTGCCAGCAGGCTCTTAACAGGGGGCGCGCAGCCCCAGCATTTT.

J is TRBJ1-2 and V is TRBV7-2, with D hard to call. The CDR3 spans 12 residues. The V and J ends lost 1 base and 6 bases respectively, with 6 bases between them. Germline V gene sequence: CDR1 SGHTA, CDR2 FQGNSA. CDR3 amino acids: CASSLVADGYTF. CDR3 nucleotides: TGTGCCAGCAGCTTAGTGGCGGATGGCTACACCTTC.

The rearrangement uses TRBV6-5 and TRBJ2-7; tentatively, D is TRBD1 (5 bases). Trimming left V 6 bases short and J 3 bases short, with 12 bases between. The CDR3 is 13 residues long. The germline V gene has CDR1 MNHEY and CDR2 SVGAGI. The CDR3 nucleotides read TGTGCCAGCAGAGCAGACAGAGTCTACGAGCAGTACTTC. The encoded protein is CASRADRVYEQYF.

The chain recombines TRBV4-1 with TRBJ1-4; 7 nucleotides align to TRBD1. CDR1 and CDR2 (germline): MGHRA, YSYEKL. Germline trimming cut 5 bases from V and 8 bases from J; bases unmatched to any gene: 8. This CDR3 contains 14 residues. CDR3 sequence: CASSDRDREEKLFF. Written as DNA, the CDR3 is TGCGCCAGCAGCGATCGGGACAGAGAGGAAAAACTGTTTTTT.

V and J are TRBV10-2 and TRBJ1-2, with D tentatively TRBD1 (5 bases). Germline-derived CDR1 and CDR2 are WSHSY and SAAADI. The CDR3 runs to 13 residues. V lost 7 bases and J lost 2, with 11 bases in between. The chain's CDR3 is CASNTGTNYGYTF. The DNA for the CDR3 is TGCGCCAGCAACACAGGAACAAACTATGGCTACACCTTC.

This clone occurred once. The V and J genes are TRBV7-2 and TRBJ1-3; the D is unclear. Germline V gives CDR1 SGHTA, CDR2 FQGNSA. Trimming stripped 0 bases from V and 5 bases from J, with 23 bases between. CDR3 length: 19 residues. CDR3 sequence: CASSLASITAPRGRNTIYF. The CDR3 DNA sequence: TGTGCCAGCAGCTTAGCCTCCATCACAGCTCCACGTGGAAGAAACACCATATATTTT.

J is TRBJ1-2 and V is TRBV30; D possibly corresponds to TRBD1 (6 bases). V shed 1 base and J shed 0 bases, with 6 bases lying between them. Germline values: CDR1 GTSNPN, CDR2 SVGIG (reference sequence). The CDR3 length is 13 residues. CDR3 sequence reads: CAWSGTANYGYTF. The CDR3 DNA follows: TGTGCCTGGAGTGGGACAGCTAACTATGGCTACACCTTC.